Following are 32 T cell receptor beta chains from one sample sequenced in a study of blood T cell repertoires in COVID-19 (dated by TCRdb to the early 2020s). The library was built by means of the immunoSEQ multiplex PCR assay. As stored in TCRdb, this immuneACCESS dataset retains in-frame rearrangements with V and J assigned. A fraction of the clones does not appear; measured against another copy, unresolved V genes explain less than half of the discrepancy, and the remainder lacks a known reason. The table for this sample lists about 200,000 clones; under 90% of them were counted only once. The ten top clones hold 7.5% to 9% of the sample. The sample comprised peripheral blood. All receptors derive from a woman older than 75 with COVID-19, enrolled during active disease.

V gene TRBV5-4 combines with J gene TRBJ2-3, with D possibly TRBD1 on 8 matching bases. The CDR3 consists of 16 residues. Per germline, CDR1 SGHNT and CDR2 YYREEE (reference sequence). Trimming left V 4 bases short and J 3 bases short, with 18 bases between. The CDR3 spells CASSTRQGRGTDTQYF. The CDR3, as DNA: TGTGCCAGCAGCACCCGACAGGGGCGGGGGACAGATACGCAGTATTTT.

This chain connects TRBV7-7 to TRBJ2-1, with unresolved D. Germline-derived CDR1 and CDR2 are SSHAT and FNYEAQ (reference sequence). The CDR3 extends over 13 amino acids. CDR3 amino acids: CASCHLPCNEQFF. For the CDR3, the DNA is TGTGCTAGCTGCCACCTACCCTGCAATGAGCAGTTCTTC.

V and J are TRBV5-4 and TRBJ1-1, with 7 bases aligning to TRBD1. Losses at the gene ends were 3 bases for V and 3 bases for J; bases not matched to a gene: 14. The length of the CDR3 is 17 residues. Germline CDR1 and CDR2: SGHNT and YYREEE (reference sequence). The CDR3 loop reads CASSSDRQGYWYTEAFF. The DNA for the CDR3 is TGTGCCAGCAGCTCCGACCGACAGGGATATTGGTACACTGAAGCTTTCTTT.

The chain combines TRBV7-8 with TRBJ2-1; a possible D gene is TRBD1 (6 bases). Germline V CDR1 and CDR2: SGHVS, FQNEAQ. The germline V and J ends were trimmed by 3 bases and 7 bases, with 13 bases remaining between them. CDR3 length: 14 residues. The chain's CDR3 is CASSFPGDKNEQFF. The DNA of the CDR3 is TGTGCCAGCAGCTTCCCCGGGGACAAGAATGAGCAGTTCTTC.

The V call is TRBV16, the J call TRBJ2-2; 8 nucleotides line up with TRBD2. The CDR3 is 15 amino acids. Trimming removed 4 bases from V and 3 bases from J; junction bases left unmatched: 4. Germline CDR1 and CDR2: KGHSY and FQNENV. In DNA, the CDR3 is TGTGCCAGCAGCCGCGCGGGGGGTTACACCGGGGAGCTGTTTTTT. This sequence encodes CASSRAGGYTGELFF.

The chain has TRBV6-6 and TRBJ1-2; 7 nucleotides align to TRBD1. V lost 6 bases to trimming and J lost 3 bases; unmatched junction nucleotides: 7. This CDR3 has 14 amino acids. Germline assignment: CDR1 MNHNY and CDR2 SVGAGI (reference sequence). The CDR3 reads CASSKGGTDYGYTF. Here the CDR3 DNA reads TGTGCCAGCAGCAAAGGGGGGACAGACTATGGCTACACCTTC.

The chain combines TRBV5-1 with TRBJ2-2; TRBD1 aligns across 8 bases. Trimming removed 7 bases from V and 6 bases from J; junction bases left unmatched: 8. From germline, CDR1 is SGHRS and CDR2 YFSETQ. CDR3 length equals 14 residues. This CDR3 reads CASHTSDRAGELFF. As DNA, the CDR3 is TGCGCCAGCCATACCTCGGACAGGGCCGGGGAGCTGTTTTTT.

The sample holds one count of this clone. The chain joins TRBV2 to TRBJ1-2; 9 bases align to TRBD1. The CDR3 spans 15 residues. The germline V gene encodes CDR1 SNHLY and CDR2 FYNNEI. With V trimmed by 1 base and J by 4 bases, 4 bases remained unmatched. CDR3 sequence (DNA): TGTGCCAGCAGTGAAGGTGGGACAGGGCCCTATGGCTACACCTTC. This gives the protein CASSEGGTGPYGYTF.

The chain is built from TRBV6-5 and TRBJ1-5; weak D call: TRBD1 (5 bases). V gave up 8 bases and J gave up 6 bases, with 14 bases separating them. The CDR3 loop spans 13 amino acids. Germline CDR1 and CDR2: MNHEY and SVGAGI. The CDR3 loop reads CASYRGMGQPQHF. In DNA, the CDR3 is TGTGCCAGCTATAGGGGAATGGGTCAGCCCCAGCATTTT.

The chain carries TRBV4-1 and TRBJ2-5; 9 bases are shared with TRBD2. Germline lookup yields CDR1 MGHRA and CDR2 YSYEKL. CDR3 length equals 16 residues. V lost 1 base and J lost 4; bases outside the gene matches: 7. CDR3 sequence reads: CASSQGDSGGRETQYF. As DNA, the CDR3 is TGCGCCAGCAGCCAAGGTGATAGCGGGGGACGAGAGACCCAGTACTTC.

As for this clone: One junction end disagrees with the germline gene, perhaps due to a read error. The chain employs TRBV27 and TRBJ1-2; D possibly corresponds to TRBD1 (5 bases). The CDR3 extends over 14 amino acids. Germline lookup yields CDR1 MNHEY and CDR2 SMNVEV (reference sequence). The CDR3 reads CACSLSTGGGTYTF. CDR3 in DNA: TGTGCCTGCAGTTTATCTACTGGGGGGGGGACCTACACCTTC.

The V and J genes are TRBV7-9 and TRBJ2-3; D may be TRBD1 (6 bases). Germline V gives CDR1 SEHNR, CDR2 FQNEAQ (reference sequence). V gave up 6 bases and J gave up 6 bases, with 10 bases separating them. The CDR3 is 12 amino acids. CDR3 sequence: CASRSTGDTQYF. The DNA of the CDR3 is TGTGCCAGCAGGTCCACAGGGGATACGCAGTATTTT.

The chain recombines TRBV9 with TRBJ2-1; 7 positions agree with TRBD1. In germline, CDR1 is SGDLS, CDR2 YYNGEE. V was clipped by 0 bases and J by 2 bases; unmatched bases: 5. The CDR3 sequence is 16 residues long. The CDR3 sequence: CASSVEGGRTYNEQFF. CDR3 DNA: TGTGCCAGCAGCGTAGAAGGGGGCAGGACCTACAATGAGCAGTTCTTC.

The genes are TRBV9 and TRBJ1-6, with TRBD1 identical over 7 bases. V shed 3 bases and J 10 bases; nucleotides not matched to a gene: 13. The CDR3 length is 16 residues. Germline CDR1 reads SGDLS; CDR2 reads YYNGEE. The chain's CDR3 is CASSDWTGGIGSPLHF. The CDR3 DNA sequence: TGTGCCAGCAGCGATTGGACAGGTGGCATAGGATCACCCCTCCACTTT.

The chain has TRBV15 and TRBJ2-7, with a possible D match to TRBD1 (6 bases). In germline, CDR1 is LNHNV, CDR2 YYDKDF (reference sequence). This CDR3 spans 14 amino acids. V lost 0 bases, J lost 2 bases, and 8 bases lay in between. CDR3 nucleotide sequence: TGTGCCACCAGCAGAGAGGGGACAACCTACGAGCAGTACTTC. Translation gives CATSREGTTYEQYF. The full variable domain, in which reference TRBV15 and TRBJ2-7 provide the parts outside the CDR3, is DAMVIQNPRYQVTQFGKPVTLSCSQTLNHNVMYWYQQKSSQAPKLLFHYYDKDFNNEADTPDNFQSRRPNTSFCFLDIRSPGLGDTAMYLCATSREGTTYEQYFGPGTRLTVT.

This clone was recorded only once. The chain couples TRBV28 to TRBJ1-2; no firm D call. CDR1 is MDHEN, CDR2 SYDVKM, per germline. Deletions cut 5 bases from V and 8 bases from J, with 6 bases between. CDR3 length: 10 residues. This chain's CDR3 is CASSRRGYTF. CDR3 DNA: TGTGCCAGCAGTCGGAGGGGCTACACCTTC.

Notes on this clone: The same CDR3 also results from other DNA sequences found in this sample. The rearrangement links TRBV5-1 to TRBJ2-7; 7 nucleotides match TRBD1. The trim removed 5 bases at V and 2 bases at J, leaving 10 bases unmatched. The CDR3 extends over 15 amino acids. CDR1 is SGHRS, CDR2 YFSETQ, per germline. DNA of the CDR3: TGCGCCAGCAGTAGCTACAGGGACAGAACCTACGAGCAGTACTTC. As protein: CASSSYRDRTYEQYF.

V usage is TRBV15 and J usage is TRBJ1-6; D gene unclear. This CDR3 has 14 amino acids. V dropped 0 bases and J dropped 14 bases, with 14 bases sitting between them. Germline V gives CDR1 LNHNV, CDR2 YYDKDF (reference sequence). For the CDR3, the DNA is TGTGCCACCAGCAGAGAACCTCGGATGGAGGCCCTCCACTTT. It translates to CATSREPRMEALHF.

V usage is TRBV11-2 and J usage is TRBJ2-1; D not certain. Trimming shortened V by 5 bases and J by 10 bases, and 9 bases separated the two germline ends. Per the germline V gene, CDR1 is SGHAT and CDR2 is FQNNGV. The CDR3 contains 11 residues. This CDR3 reads CASSQTHEQFF. The DNA of the CDR3 is TGTGCCAGCAGCCAGACACACGAGCAGTTCTTC.

Note on this clone: This sample also contains other DNA sequences that code for the same CDR3. The chain employs TRBV3-1 (or the pseudogene TRBV3-2) and TRBJ1-5; D ambiguous. The CDR3 has 13 amino acids. Trimming shortened V by 4 bases and J by 2 bases, and 6 bases separated the two germline ends. Germline V CDR1 and CDR2: LGHDT, YNNKEL (reference sequence). The CDR3 DNA reads as TGTGCCAGCAGCCGGAGAGGCAATCAGCCCCAGCATTTT. Translating it yields CASSRRGNQPQHF.

This clone was found a few times. V usage is TRBV24-1 and J usage is TRBJ1-2; TRBD1 matches at 8 bases. Germline values: CDR1 KGHDR, CDR2 SFDVKD. CDR3 length equals 18 residues. The ends lost 2 bases at V and 3 bases at J; junction bases unmatched: 13. The CDR3 DNA follows: TGTGCCACCAGTGATTCCCCGGACGAGGACAGGGAGGACTATGGCTACACCTTC. It is translated as CATSDSPDEDREDYGYTF.

CDR3 sequence reads: CASSLEGGVSEAFF. The CDR3 DNA sequence: TGTGCCAGCAGCTTAGAGGGAGGAGTATCTGAAGCTTTCTTT. The chain couples TRBV7-8 to TRBJ1-1; D is unresolved. There are 14 residues in the CDR3. Trimming stripped 1 base from V and 6 bases from J, with 12 bases between. Per germline, CDR1 SGHVS and CDR2 FQNEAQ. The variable domain in full, with the rest retrieved from reference TRBV7-8 and TRBJ1-1, is GAGVSQSPRYKVAKRGQDVALRCDPISGHVSLFWYQQALGQGPEFLTYFQNEAQLDKSGLPSDRFFAERPEGSVSTLKIQRTQQEDSAVYLCASSLEGGVSEAFFGQGTRLTVV.

The chain combines TRBV7-2 with TRBJ1-5, with D perhaps matching TRBD1 (5 bases). The V gene's germline CDR1 is SGHTA and CDR2 FQGNSA. The CDR3 runs 14 residues. Trimming shortened V by 3 bases and J by 6 bases, and 12 bases separated the two germline ends. The CDR3 is CASSFSTQGQPQHF. The DNA for the CDR3 is TGTGCCAGCAGCTTCTCTACTCAGGGTCAGCCCCAGCATTTT.

The gene calls are TRBV7-2 and TRBJ1-2; TRBD1 matches at 7 bases. Looked up from germline, CDR1 is SGHTA and CDR2 is FQGNSA. The V segment lost 5 bases and the J segment 2 bases; nucleotides outside the gene matches: 5. The CDR3 runs 14 residues. CDR3 sequence reads: CASSEGAGNYGYTF. For the CDR3, the DNA is TGTGCCAGCAGCGAGGGGGCAGGGAACTATGGCTACACCTTC.

Turning to this clone: The junction departs from the called germline gene at one end, perhaps through a read error. This rearrangement joins TRBV3-1 (or the pseudogene TRBV3-2) to TRBJ1-2, with D uncertain. Germline V lookup: CDR1 LGHDT, CDR2 YNNKEL (reference sequence). The CDR3 runs 13 residues. The CDR3 region is CASSPAGNYGYTF. CDR3 DNA sequence: TGTGCTAGCAGCCCTGCGGGCAACTATGGCTACACCTTC.

A remark on this clone: Other DNA sequences in the sample encode the same CDR3. This rearrangement joins TRBV5-5 to TRBJ1-5; 8 nucleotides match TRBD1. The CDR3 loop spans 15 amino acids. The trim removed 4 bases at V and 1 base at J, leaving 4 bases unmatched. Germline V gene data show CDR1 as SGHKS and CDR2 as YYEKEE (reference sequence). The CDR3 protein is CASSLGQGSNQPQHF. The CDR3 DNA sequence: TGTGCCAGCAGCCTCGGACAGGGAAGCAATCAGCCCCAGCATTTT.

This sequence joins TRBV18 and TRBJ2-1; 9 bases fit TRBD2. Trimming at V came to 0 bases and at J to 7 bases, leaving 10 bases not matched to a gene. This CDR3 has 17 residues. The germline V gene has CDR1 KGHSH and CDR2 LQKENI. Here the CDR3 reads CASSPPSGSGSVNEQFF. The CDR3 DNA follows: TGTGCCAGCTCACCACCCTCAGGTAGCGGGAGTGTAAATGAGCAGTTCTTC.

The chain joins TRBV4-2 to TRBJ1-5; 9 positions agree with TRBD1. V lost 0 bases and J lost 7; bases outside the gene matches: 7. Germline loops: CDR1 LGHNA, CDR2 YNFKEQ. The CDR3 spans 16 residues. In DNA, the CDR3 is TGTGCCAGCAGCCAAGATCCGGGACAGGGATCACAGCCCCAGCATTTT. This gives the protein CASSQDPGQGSQPQHF.

This clone was counted only a few times. The chain joins TRBV14 to TRBJ1-2; no definite D call. The CDR3 is made up of 16 amino acids. Trimming stripped 1 base from V and 3 bases from J, with 15 bases between. From germline, CDR1 is SGHDN and CDR2 FVKESK. DNA of the CDR3: TGTGCCAGCAGCCAAGTGATGAGCCGAGGGCACTATGGCTACACCTTC. Translation: CASSQVMSRGHYGYTF.

The chain employs TRBV2 and TRBJ1-2; D gene unclear. With 2 bases removed from V and 4 bases from J, the gap between germline ends came to 11 bases. Germline values: CDR1 SNHLY, CDR2 FYNNEI. The CDR3 contains 14 residues. CDR3 DNA: TGTGCCAGCAGTGAAAGCAAGAGTGGCTATGGCTACACCTTC. It specifies CASSESKSGYGYTF.

The chain combines TRBV7-3 with TRBJ2-1; weak D call: TRBD1 (5 bases). Trimming cost V 5 bases and J 9 bases, with 14 bases left between them. The germline gives CDR1 SGHTA, CDR2 FQGTGA. The CDR3 is 13 residues long. The CDR3 region is CASSPALRGEQFF. The CDR3 DNA reads TGTGCCAGCAGCCCCGCCCTAAGGGGTGAGCAGTTCTTC.

The rearrangement links TRBV2 to TRBJ2-4; D unclear. Trimming shortened V by 5 bases and J by 6 bases, and 11 bases separated the two germline ends. Per the germline V gene, CDR1 is SNHLY and CDR2 is FYNNEI. The CDR3 is 13 residues long. The CDR3 region is CASSRHPGNIQYF. The DNA for the CDR3 is TGTGCCAGCAGTCGACACCCTGGAAACATTCAGTACTTC.